The rows below give T cell receptor beta chains drawn from one sample of a study of Graves' ophthalmopathy and Graves' hyperthyroidism. TCRdb analysed the multiplex PCR reads with MiXCR anew, one entry per CDR3 protein. The sample includes about 1.1 million distinct CDR3 sequences, 35% to 40% of them seen just once. The sequenced sample was peripheral blood or thyroid tissue (not recorded which). The source of these receptors is an adult man with Graves' hyperthyroidism. CDR3s include the opening cysteine and the closing phenylalanine or tryptophan. A D gene is named only where the DNA matches it firmly. Size values are once, few and many counts, or a class for expanded clones, and some rows have none.

>many|TRBJ1-2|13|TRBV19|NA
TGTGCCAGTAGCGGCGTAGCAGGCTATGGCTACACCTTC
CASSGVAGYGYTF
>NA|TRBJ2-6|12|TRBV15|NA
TGTGCCACCAGCACAAGGGGACCCGGGGAAGCTTTC
CATSTRGPGEAF
>few|TRBJ2-5|13|TRBV4-3|NA
TGCGCCAGCAGCCAAGTGTTTTCGGAGACCCAGTACTTC
CASSQVFSETQYF
>NA|TRBJ2-7|14|TRBV19|TRBD2
TGTGCCAGTAGTATAAGAGCGGGAACCTACGAGCAGTACTTC
CASSIRAGTYEQYF
>many|TRBJ1-5|13|TRBV20-1|NA
TGCAGTGCTAGTGCAGGGGTCAATCAGCCCCAGCATTTT
CSASAGVNQPQHF
>many|TRBJ2-2|14|TRBV24-1|NA
TGTGCCACCAGTTTACGGGCGAACACCGGGGAGCTGTTTTTT
CATSLRANTGELFF
>few|TRBJ1-5|13|TRBV27|NA
TGTGCCAGCCAGGGTTTCGCCGATCAGCCCCAGCATTTT
CASQGFADQPQHF
>many|TRBJ2-7|15|TRBV14|TRBD2
TGTGCCAGCAGCCAAAGACTGGGACTAGCGGGCGAGCAGTACTTC
CASSQRLGLAGEQYF
>NA|TRBJ2-7|17|TRBV7-8|TRBD1
TGTGCCAGCAACACCCGAACCTCGGACAGGCCCCTCTACGAGCAGTACTTC
CASNTRTSDRPLYEQYF
>many|TRBJ1-1|12|TRBV12-3/TRBV12-4|NA
TGTGCCAGCAGTTTCACGGCAGGGGCGGCTTTCTTT
CASSFTAGAAFF
>many|TRBJ1-4|13|TRBV5-1|NA
TGCGCCAGCAGCGGTGTGGTGGGAATGGAACTGTTTTTT
CASSGVVGMELFF
>NA|TRBJ1-2|14|TRBV24-1|NA
TGTGCCACCAGTGACCAGGGAAGGGGGTCTGGCTACACCTTC
CATSDQGRGSGYTF
>NA|TRBJ1-5|14|TRBV24-1|NA
TGTGCCACCAGTGAAGGGACCTCGGCCCAGCCCCAGCATTTT
CATSEGTSAQPQHF
>NA|TRBJ2-3|14|TRBV2|TRBD2
TGTGCCAGCGATCTAGCGGGATCCACAGATACGCAGTATTTT
CASDLAGSTDTQYF
>NA|TRBJ1-1|14|TRBV19|NA
TGTGCCAGTAGTTCCTACAGGGAGGCCACTGAAGCTTTCTTT
CASSSYREATEAFF
>NA|TRBJ1-1|17|TRBV10-2|NA
TGCGCCAGCAGTGAGGGCAGCCTCCGACAGAAATACACTGAAGCTTTCTTT
CASSEGSLRQKYTEAFF
>many|TRBJ2-2|13|TRBV19|NA
TGTGCCAGTAGCCAACTACGTTTCGGGGAGCTGTTTTTT
CASSQLRFGELFF
>NA|TRBJ2-5|14|TRBV10-3|NA
TGTGCCATCACCCCGGACCCCTGGAAGGAGACCCAGTACTTC
CAITPDPWKETQYF
>NA|TRBJ1-1|15|TRBV5-1|TRBD1
TGCGCCAGCAGCTTCTCGACAGGGGCCCACACTGAAGCTTTCTTT
CASSFSTGAHTEAFF
>many|TRBJ1-4|14|TRBV7-2|NA
TGTGCCAGCAGCCTTACAGGGTCTCAGGAAAAACTGTTTTTT
CASSLTGSQEKLFF
>many|TRBJ1-2|15|TRBV24-1|NA
TGTGCCACCAGTGATTCGGGCAGGGGCCTTTATGGCTACACCTTC
CATSDSGRGLYGYTF
>many|TRBJ2-7|14|TRBV7-9|TRBD1
TGTGCCAGCAGCTTATGGACAGGTAGAGGGGAGCAGTACTTC
CASSLWTGRGEQYF
>once|TRBJ2-7|14|TRBV2|NA
TGTGCCAGCAGACGGTGGAAGGGGCGCTACGAGCAGTACTTC
CASRRWKGRYEQYF
>NA|TRBJ1-1|13|TRBV6-2/TRBV6-3|NA
TGTGCCAGCAGTAACCAGGATCTTACTGAAGCTTTCTTT
CASSNQDLTEAFF
>NA|TRBJ2-6|22|TRBV5-6|TRBD1
TGTGCCAGCAGCGAGGAATATTGGACAGGCCTACTTTCCTTCTCTGGGGCCAACGTCCTGACTTTC
CASSEEYWTGLLSFSGANVLTF
>NA|TRBJ2-2|16|TRBV19|NA
TGTGCCAGTAGTATTCCTGTTGCAGAGAACACCGGGGAGCTGTTTTTT
CASSIPVAENTGELFF
>NA|TRBJ2-7|13|TRBV6-5|TRBD2
TGTGCCAGCAGTATAGCGGGAGGGCACGAGCAGTACTTC
CASSIAGGHEQYF
>many|TRBJ1-2|15|TRBV12-3/TRBV12-4|TRBD1
TGTGCCAGCAGTCCAACGACAGGGGGCGTCTCTGGCTACACCTTC
CASSPTTGGVSGYTF
>NA|TRBJ2-5|14|TRBV20-1|NA
TGCAGTGCTAGAGATAGGAGGGGCGAAGAGACCCAGTACTTC
CSARDRRGEETQYF
>many|TRBJ2-7|12|TRBV20-1|TRBD2
TGCAGTGCTAGGGGGAGGCGGGAGAGCTATTACTTC
CSARGRRESYYF
>NA|TRBJ2-5|14|TRBV29-1|TRBD1
TGCAGCGTTGCAGGGGGACAGGTTGCGGAGACCCAGTACTTC
CSVAGGQVAETQYF
>many|TRBJ2-7|14|TRBV20-1|NA
TGCAGTCCTCGACCTGGACTGAACACCTACGAGCAGTACTTC
CSPRPGLNTYEQYF
>many|TRBJ1-5|14|TRBV20-1|NA
TGCAGTGCCCCCGAGGCGTATAGCAATCAGCCCCAGCATTTT
CSAPEAYSNQPQHF
>few|TRBJ2-5|14|TRBV5-1|NA
TGTGCCAGCAGTTTGGCAGGATTCCAAGAGACCCAGTACTTC
CASSLAGFQETQYF
>many|TRBJ1-1|15|TRBV25-1|NA
TGTGCCAGCAGTGACCGAGGCAGGGCGAACACTGAAGCTTTCTTT
CASSDRGRANTEAFF
>NA|TRBJ1-2|16|TRBV11-2|NA
TGTGCCAGCAGCTCTTTCGGGGACAAGGGGGACCGTGGCTACACCTTC
CASSSFGDKGDRGYTF